The 28 T cell receptor beta chains below come from one sample, sequenced in a study of technical replicates of blood from several donors. Clones were read by immunoSEQ multiplex PCR, and TCRdb kept only the in-frame ones, dropping some. Of roughly 80,000 clones detected, approximately 93% appear once; the ten largest clones hold approximately 0.37%. The sequenced material came from T cells isolated from PBMCs. Receptors were obtained from a human donor in good health.

The chain links TRBV11-2 to TRBJ2-7, with 11 bases aligning to TRBD2. Germline trimming cut 2 bases from V and 7 bases from J; bases unmatched to any gene: 13. The CDR3 spans 17 residues. Germline loops: CDR1 SGHAT, CDR2 FQNNGV. CDR3 coding DNA: TGTGCCAGCAGCTTACTACCCATAGCGGGAGGGGTAAGGGAGCAGTACTTC. This codes for CASSLLPIAGGVREQYF.

This chain uses TRBV12-5 with TRBJ1-4; 7 bases match TRBD1. With V trimmed by 6 bases and J by 5 bases, 6 bases remained unmatched. Germline V CDR1 and CDR2: LGHNT, FRNRAP. This CDR3 spans 14 amino acids. CDR3 loop: CASGPDRRNEKLFF. The CDR3, as DNA: TGTGCTAGTGGCCCGGACAGGAGGAATGAAAAACTGTTTTTT.

The J gene is TRBJ2-2, the V gene TRBV5-4, with TRBD1 matching 8 bases. This CDR3 comprises 15 residues. V shed 4 bases, J shed 2 bases, and the junction held 4 bases outside the gene matches. Germline loops: CDR1 SGHNT, CDR2 YYREEE (reference sequence). Here the CDR3 DNA reads TGTGCCAGCAGCCCTGGGACAGGCAACACCGGGGAGCTGTTTTTT. Translated: CASSPGTGNTGELFF.

J is TRBJ1-1 and V is TRBV6-5; a possible D gene is TRBD1 (5 bases). Germline V lookup: CDR1 MNHEY, CDR2 SVGAGI. V shed 5 bases and J shed 4 bases, with 14 bases lying between them. This CDR3 comprises 14 residues. CDR3 region: CASSPQGKGTEAFF. The DNA of the CDR3 is TGTGCCAGCAGTCCTCAGGGTAAGGGCACTGAAGCTTTCTTT.

V and J are TRBV6-1 and TRBJ2-7, with D perhaps TRBD1 (5 bases). V was shortened by 4 bases and J by 1 base, with 14 bases between the two germline ends. This CDR3 is 15 amino acids long. CDR1 is MNHNS, CDR2 SASEGT, per germline. The CDR3 sequence is CASSGLDTTSYEQYF. CDR3 sequence (DNA): TGTGCCAGCAGTGGTCTGGACACGACATCCTACGAGCAGTACTTC.

The chain links TRBV6-5 to TRBJ1-1; D gene unclear. This CDR3 has 14 residues. Germline V gene lookup returns CDR1 MNHEY and CDR2 SVGAGI. V lost 8 bases and J lost 0, with 13 bases in between. As DNA, the CDR3 is TGTGCCAGCCGCTCCCCTACTTTGAACACTGAAGCTTTCTTT. Translated, it gives CASRSPTLNTEAFF.

This rearrangement joins TRBV11-3 to TRBJ2-5; 7 nucleotides agree with TRBD1. Germline CDR1 reads SGHNT; CDR2 reads YENEEA. The V and J ends lost 5 bases and 1 base, in that order; junction bases with no gene match: 4. The CDR3 is 14 amino acids. CDR3 DNA sequence: TGTGCCAGCAGCCAGGGACAGACCCAAGAGACCCAGTACTTC. Its protein product is CASSQGQTQETQYF. The full variable domain, in which reference TRBV11-3 and TRBJ2-5 provide the parts outside the CDR3, is EAGVVQSPRYKIIEKKQPVAFWCNPISGHNTLYWYLQNLGQGPELLIRYENEEAVDDSQLPKDRFSAERLKGVDSTLKIQPAELGDSAVYLCASSQGQTQETQYFGPGTRLLVL.

The J gene is TRBJ2-7, the V gene TRBV5-1, with D possibly matching TRBD1 (6 bases). The germline V gene has CDR1 SGHRS and CDR2 YFSETQ. With 4 bases removed from V and 4 bases from J, the gap between germline ends came to 18 bases. This CDR3 spans 15 amino acids. The CDR3: CASSPVSGTRYEQYF. The CDR3 nucleotides are TGCGCCAGCAGCCCCGTATCCGGGACAAGATACGAGCAGTACTTC.

This rearrangement joins TRBV2 to TRBJ2-7; no reliable D call. V was cut by 3 bases and J by 11 bases, with 8 bases left in between. The CDR3 runs to 10 residues. Germline V lookup: CDR1 SNHLY, CDR2 FYNNEI. The CDR3 nucleotides read TGTGCCAGCAGTGAGCAGGTGGAGTACTTC. Translating gives CASSEQVEYF.

The chain carries TRBV18 and TRBJ1-2; a weak D match, TRBD1 (6 bases). The CDR3 is made up of 13 amino acids. Germline V gene lookup returns CDR1 KGHSH and CDR2 LQKENI. The V end lost 3 bases, the J end lost 2 bases, and 7 bases lay between the germline ends. The CDR3 protein is CASSPTGNYGYTF. The DNA for the CDR3 is TGTGCCAGCTCACCCACAGGGAACTATGGCTACACCTTC.

This chain joins TRBV28 and TRBJ1-5, with a tentative D call TRBD1 (6 bases). V lost 6 bases, J lost 0 bases, and 12 bases lay in between. The CDR3 runs to 15 residues. Looked up from germline, CDR1 is MDHEN and CDR2 is SYDVKM. CDR3 residues: CASRIGTLSNQPQHF. The CDR3 DNA follows: TGTGCCAGCAGAATCGGGACACTTAGCAATCAGCCCCAGCATTTT.

The chain uses TRBV27 and TRBJ2-1; 8 bases map to TRBD2. Germline-derived CDR1 and CDR2 are MNHEY and SMNVEV (reference sequence). This CDR3 has 15 amino acids. V shed 5 bases and J 3 bases; nucleotides not matched to a gene: 6. The CDR3 nucleotides read TGTGCCAGCAGTAGGAGAGCGGGAGACTACAATGAGCAGTTCTTC. Translation: CASSRRAGDYNEQFF.

The chain combines TRBV11-2 with TRBJ2-7; 7 bases are shared with TRBD2. Germline V CDR1 and CDR2: SGHAT, FQNNGV. The CDR3 sequence is 14 residues long. The V gene end was trimmed by 1 base and the J gene end by 4 bases; junction bases not matched to a gene: 4. The CDR3 DNA reads as TGTGCCAGCAGCTTAGTGGGGGGGTTTTACGAGCAGTACTTC. This encodes CASSLVGGFYEQYF. The full variable domain, in which reference TRBV11-2 and TRBJ2-7 provide the parts outside the CDR3, is EAGVAQSPRYKIIEKRQSVAFWCNPISGHATLYWYQQILGQGPKLLIQFQNNGVVDDSQLPKDRFSAERLKGVDSTLKIQPAKLEDSAVYLCASSLVGGFYEQYFGPGTRLTVT.

This clone was seen once. The V and J genes are TRBV29-1 and TRBJ1-1; D ambiguous. The V end lost 5 bases, the J end lost 2 bases, and 6 bases lay between the germline ends. This CDR3 is built from 11 residues. Germline-derived CDR1 and CDR2 are SQVTM and ANQGSEA. The CDR3 protein is CSVRGNTEAFF. CDR3 bases: TGCAGCGTTCGGGGAAACACTGAAGCTTTCTTT.

This clone has only one observation. The V and J genes are TRBV4-1 and TRBJ1-2; a weak D match, TRBD1 (6 bases). The germline gives CDR1 MGHRA, CDR2 YSYEKL. The CDR3 totals 16 residues. V dropped 4 bases and J dropped 4 bases, with 19 bases sitting between them. The CDR3 region is CASSLRPSDSLYGYTF. The CDR3 region has the DNA TGCGCCAGCAGCCTCCGGCCATCGGACAGCCTCTATGGCTACACCTTC.

The genes are TRBV18 and TRBJ2-5, with D perhaps matching TRBD2 (5 bases). V shed 5 bases and J shed 1 base, with 20 bases lying between them. The CDR3 runs to 17 residues. The germline V gene encodes CDR1 KGHSH and CDR2 LQKENI. CDR3 coding DNA: TGTGCCAGCTCATGGTCGGAAGCGGCGTGGTCCCAAGAGACCCAGTACTTC. Translated, it gives CASSWSEAAWSQETQYF.

This clone appeared once. J is TRBJ2-3 and V is TRBV18; TRBD2 matches at 12 bases. Trimming removed 3 bases from V and 4 bases from J; junction bases left unmatched: 8. From germline, CDR1 is KGHSH and CDR2 LQKENI. The CDR3 spans 17 residues. CDR3 region: CASSPIRLAGVADTQYF. The CDR3 DNA is TGTGCCAGCTCACCGATTCGACTAGCGGGAGTGGCAGATACGCAGTATTTT.

The chain is built from TRBV4-3 and TRBJ2-1, with TRBD2 as a possible D gene (5 bases). V was pared by 4 bases and J by 4 bases, with 14 bases between. The CDR3 length is 15 residues. Germline V lookup: CDR1 LGHNA, CDR2 YSLEER. CDR3 in amino acids: CASSPSIGNYNEQFF. The DNA for the CDR3 is TGCGCCAGCAGCCCGAGTATCGGGAATTACAATGAGCAGTTCTTC.

The chain recombines TRBV6-5 with TRBJ1-5, with TRBD1 matching over 8 bases. V shed 5 bases, J shed 4 bases, and the junction held 1 base outside the gene matches. Germline loops: CDR1 MNHEY, CDR2 SVGAGI. The CDR3 extends over 13 amino acids. The CDR3 bases are TGTGCCAGCAGTGGGGACAGGAATCAGCCCCAGCATTTT. This translates into CASSGDRNQPQHF.

The count of this clone is one. This chain joins TRBV7-9 and TRBJ1-1; D might be TRBD1 (6 bases). The germline gives CDR1 SEHNR, CDR2 FQNEAQ (reference sequence). CDR3 length: 14 amino acids. The V end lost 5 bases, the J end lost 4 bases, and 14 bases lay between the germline ends. CDR3 in DNA: TGTGCCAGCAGCCTTAACAGGGTAGGCACTGAAGCTTTCTTT. Residues: CASSLNRVGTEAFF.

This chain links TRBV6-5 with TRBJ2-7, with a possible D match to TRBD1 (5 bases). The CDR3 has 15 residues. V was trimmed by 1 base and J by 2 bases, leaving 12 bases between them. In germline, CDR1 is MNHEY, CDR2 SVGAGI. CDR3 residues: CASSYYPDRPYEQYF. The CDR3 bases are TGTGCCAGCAGTTACTACCCTGACAGACCCTACGAGCAGTACTTC.

The V call is TRBV30, the J call TRBJ1-1, with 8 positions matching TRBD1. The CDR3 extends over 14 amino acids. V dropped 3 bases and J dropped 1; count of bases not matched to a gene: 4. Germline-derived CDR1 and CDR2 are GTSNPN and SVGIG (reference sequence). The CDR3 loop reads CAWSLGQGNTEAFF. The CDR3 DNA reads as TGTGCCTGGAGCCTCGGACAGGGGAACACTGAAGCTTTCTTT.

V usage is TRBV19 and J usage is TRBJ1-2; 9 bases map to TRBD1. V shed 7 bases and J 5 bases; nucleotides not matched to a gene: 11. CDR3 length equals 15 residues. Germline loops: CDR1 LNHDA, CDR2 SQIVND (reference sequence). In DNA form, the CDR3 reads TGTGCCAGTACCCCAAGGGACAGGGAGGGGTATGGCTACACCTTC. Its translation: CASTPRDREGYGYTF. Complete variable domain (other parts from reference TRBV19 and TRBJ1-2): DGGITQSPKYLFRKEGQNVTLSCEQNLNHDAMYWYRQDPGQGLRLIYYSQIVNDFQKGDIAEGYSVSREKKESFPLTVTSAQKNPTAFYLCASTPRDREGYGYTFGSGTRLTVV.

V and J are TRBV5-1 and TRBJ2-2, with a weak D call TRBD1 (6 bases). The ends were cut back, 4 bases at V and 6 bases at J, with 10 bases in the middle. Germline CDR1 is SGHRS and CDR2 is YFSETQ. The CDR3 spans 13 residues. Written as DNA, the CDR3 is TGCGCCAGCAGCCCAGGGGCCCCCGGGGAGCTGTTTTTT. Protein product: CASSPGAPGELFF.

This clone showed up just once. Compared with germline, one end of the junction differs, possibly owing to a read error. This chain links TRBV13 with TRBJ2-7, with 13 nucleotides matching TRBD2. This CDR3 contains 17 residues. Germline CDR1 is PRHDT and CDR2 is FYEKMQ (reference sequence). CDR3 sequence (DNA): TGTGCCAGCAGCTTGGGACTAGCGGGACCATACGGCGGGAGCAGCACGTTC. Its protein product is CASSLGLAGPYGGSSTF.

V usage is TRBV19 and J usage is TRBJ2-7; TRBD1 matches 10 bases. In germline, CDR1 is LNHDA, CDR2 SQIVND (reference sequence). J gave up 6 bases and V 7 bases, and 9 bases lay outside the gene matches. The CDR3 totals 14 residues. The chain's CDR3 is CASTKGQGIGEQYF. CDR3 nucleotides: TGTGCCAGTACAAAGGGACAGGGGATCGGCGAGCAGTACTTC.

This chain joins TRBV7-3 and TRBJ2-3; 13 bases map to TRBD2. This CDR3 spans 17 amino acids. The germline CDR1 and CDR2 sequences are SGHTA and FQGTGA. The trim removed 2 bases at V and 6 bases at J, leaving 8 bases unmatched. CDR3 nucleotides: TGTGCCAGCAGCTTATCAAGGACTAGCGGGAGCCCGGATACGCAGTATTTT. Its translation: CASSLSRTSGSPDTQYF.

The chain uses TRBV16 and TRBJ1-4; D gene unclear. In germline, CDR1 is KGHSY, CDR2 FQNENV. V dropped 0 bases and J dropped 3 bases, with 5 bases sitting between them. The length of the CDR3 is 14 residues. The CDR3 nucleotides read TGTGCCAGCAGCCAATCATTATCTAATGAAAAACTGTTTTTT. Translation gives CASSQSLSNEKLFF.